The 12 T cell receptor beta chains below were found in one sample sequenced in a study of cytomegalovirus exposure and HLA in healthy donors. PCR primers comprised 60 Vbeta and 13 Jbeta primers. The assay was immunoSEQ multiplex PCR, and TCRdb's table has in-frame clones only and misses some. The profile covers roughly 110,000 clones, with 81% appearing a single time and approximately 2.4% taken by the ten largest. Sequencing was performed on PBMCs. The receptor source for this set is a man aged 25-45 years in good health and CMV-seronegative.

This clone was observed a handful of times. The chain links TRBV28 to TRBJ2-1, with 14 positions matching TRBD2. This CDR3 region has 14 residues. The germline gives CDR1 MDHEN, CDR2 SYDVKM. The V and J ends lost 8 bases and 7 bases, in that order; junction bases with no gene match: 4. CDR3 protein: CASQGLAGVNEQFF. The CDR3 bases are TGTGCCAGCCAGGGACTAGCGGGAGTTAATGAGCAGTTCTTC. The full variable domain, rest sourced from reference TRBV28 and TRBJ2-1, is DVKVTQSSRYLVKRTGEKVFLECVQDMDHENMFWYRQDPGLGLRLIYFSYDVKMKEKGDIPEGYSVSREKKERFSLILESASTNQTSMYLCASQGLAGVNEQFFGPGTRLTVL.

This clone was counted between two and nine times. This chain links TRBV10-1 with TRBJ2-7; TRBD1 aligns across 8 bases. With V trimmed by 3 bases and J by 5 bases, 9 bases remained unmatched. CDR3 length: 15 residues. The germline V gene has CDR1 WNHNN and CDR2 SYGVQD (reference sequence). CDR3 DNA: TGCGCCAGCAGTGACCCGGGACAGGTACGGGACGAGCAGTACTTC. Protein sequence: CASSDPGQVRDEQYF.

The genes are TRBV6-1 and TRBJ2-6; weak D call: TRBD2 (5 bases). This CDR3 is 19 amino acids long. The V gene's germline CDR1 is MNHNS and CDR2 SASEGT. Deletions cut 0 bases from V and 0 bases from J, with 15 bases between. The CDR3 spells CASSEAPGVTYSGANVLTF. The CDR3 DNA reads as TGTGCCAGCAGTGAAGCACCCGGGGTAACCTACTCTGGGGCCAACGTCCTGACTTTC.

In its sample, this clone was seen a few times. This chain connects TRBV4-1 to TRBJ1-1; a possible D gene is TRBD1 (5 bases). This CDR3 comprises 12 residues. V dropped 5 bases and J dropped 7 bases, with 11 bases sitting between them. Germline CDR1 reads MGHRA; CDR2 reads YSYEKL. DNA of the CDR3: TGCGCCAGCAGCTCCGGGGGAGGTGAAGCTTTCTTT. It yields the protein CASSSGGGEAFF.

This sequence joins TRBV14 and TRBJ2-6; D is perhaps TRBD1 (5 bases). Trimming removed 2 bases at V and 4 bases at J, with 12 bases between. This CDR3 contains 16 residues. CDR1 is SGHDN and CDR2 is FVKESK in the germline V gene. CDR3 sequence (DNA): TGTGCCAGCAGCCAAACCAGGGTAGCCGGGGCCAACGTCCTGACTTTC. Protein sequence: CASSQTRVAGANVLTF.

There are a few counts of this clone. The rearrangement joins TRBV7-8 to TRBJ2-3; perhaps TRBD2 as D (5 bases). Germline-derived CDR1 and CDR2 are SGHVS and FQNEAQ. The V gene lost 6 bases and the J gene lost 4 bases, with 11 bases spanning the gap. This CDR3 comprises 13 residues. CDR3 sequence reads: CASSGLLADTQYF. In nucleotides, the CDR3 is TGTGCCAGCAGTGGACTTTTAGCAGATACGCAGTATTTT. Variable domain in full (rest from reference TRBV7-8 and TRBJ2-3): GAGVSQSPRYKVAKRGQDVALRCDPISGHVSLFWYQQALGQGPEFLTYFQNEAQLDKSGLPSDRFFAERPEGSVSTLKIQRTQQEDSAVYLCASSGLLADTQYFGPGTRLTVL.

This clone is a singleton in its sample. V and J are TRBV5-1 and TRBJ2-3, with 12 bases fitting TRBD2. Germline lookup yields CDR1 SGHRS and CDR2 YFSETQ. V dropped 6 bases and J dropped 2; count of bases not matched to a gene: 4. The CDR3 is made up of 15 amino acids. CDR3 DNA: TGCGCCAGCAAAACTAGCGGGGGGTACACAGATACGCAGTATTTT. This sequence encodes CASKTSGGYTDTQYF. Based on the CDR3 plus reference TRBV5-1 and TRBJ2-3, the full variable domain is KAGVTQTPRYLIKTRGQQVTLSCSPISGHRSVSWYQQTPGQGLQFLFEYFSETQRNKGNFPGRFSGRQFSNSRSEMNVSTLELGDSALYLCASKTSGGYTDTQYFGPGTRLTVL.

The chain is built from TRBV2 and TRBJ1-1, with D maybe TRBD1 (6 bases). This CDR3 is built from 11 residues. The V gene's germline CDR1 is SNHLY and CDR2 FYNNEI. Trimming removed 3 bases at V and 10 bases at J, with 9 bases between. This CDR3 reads CASSDMGAAFF. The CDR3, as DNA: TGTGCCAGCAGTGATATGGGGGCAGCTTTCTTT.

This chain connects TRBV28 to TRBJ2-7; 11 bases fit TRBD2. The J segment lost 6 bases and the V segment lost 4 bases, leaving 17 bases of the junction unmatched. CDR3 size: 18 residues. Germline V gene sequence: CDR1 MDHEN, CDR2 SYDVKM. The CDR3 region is CASSSRPPGTSGTGEQYF. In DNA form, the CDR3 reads TGTGCCAGCAGTTCACGACCCCCCGGGACTAGCGGTACGGGCGAGCAGTACTTC. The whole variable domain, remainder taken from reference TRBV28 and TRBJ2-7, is DVKVTQSSRYLVKRTGEKVFLECVQDMDHENMFWYRQDPGLGLRLIYFSYDVKMKEKGDIPEGYSVSREKKERFSLILESASTNQTSMYLCASSSRPPGTSGTGEQYFGPGTRLTVT.

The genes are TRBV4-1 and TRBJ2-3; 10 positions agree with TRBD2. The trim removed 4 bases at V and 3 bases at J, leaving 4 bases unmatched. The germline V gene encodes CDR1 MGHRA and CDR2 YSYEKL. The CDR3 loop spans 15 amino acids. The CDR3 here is CASSPPSGGTDTQYF. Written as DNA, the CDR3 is TGCGCCAGCAGCCCTCCTAGCGGGGGAACAGATACGCAGTATTTT.

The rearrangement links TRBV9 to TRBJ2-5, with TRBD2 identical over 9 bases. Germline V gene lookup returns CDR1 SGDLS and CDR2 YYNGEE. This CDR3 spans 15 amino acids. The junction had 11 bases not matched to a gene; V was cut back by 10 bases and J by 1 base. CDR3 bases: TGTGCCGCGTCCAGGAGCGGGGGGACCCAAGAGACCCAGTACTTC. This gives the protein CAASRSGGTQETQYF.

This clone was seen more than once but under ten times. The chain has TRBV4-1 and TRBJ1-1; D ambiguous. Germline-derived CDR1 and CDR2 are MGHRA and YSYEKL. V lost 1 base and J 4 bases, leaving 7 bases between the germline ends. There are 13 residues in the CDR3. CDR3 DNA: TGCGCCAGCAGCCAAGTGCAGATCACTGAAGCTTTCTTT. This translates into CASSQVQITEAFF.